The sequence of this TCR beta chain was determined in a study of regulatory T cells in long-lasting Graves disease. Study conclusions and caveats: Newly diagnosed Graves' patients exceeded persistent ones in TCR diversity. TRBV28, TRBJ1-2 and TRBJ2-5 were segments that persistent disease favored. Since the sample size was small, accuracy may have been reduced.

This clonotype has at least ten counts. What it binds is unknown. The length of the CDR3 is 14 residues. Deletions cut 3 bases from V and 4 bases from J, with 9 bases between. Germline CDR1 reads LGHDT; CDR2 reads YNNKEL (reference sequence). In building TCR beta libraries, iRepertoire HTBI primers were used together with Arm-PCR of CDR3 regions. A single record per CDR3 protein comes from TCRdb applying MiXCR to the multiplex PCR reads. The sample has about 200,000 distinct CDR3 sequences; around 20% are singletons. Time point of the sample: newly diagnosed GD, antithyroid drugs for less than 3 months. RNA from PBMCs was the source of the TCR library.

The clonotype comes from a female donor with Graves disease. J is TRBJ1-4 and V is TRBV3-1; D may be TRBD1 (5 bases). This specimen consisted of peripheral blood mononuclear cells (PBMCs), obtained at new diagnosis, from a patient treated with antithyroid drugs. In DNA, the CDR3 is TGTGCCAGCAGCCAGGTGACAGTTAATGAAAAACTGTTTTTT. Residues: CASSQVTVNEKLFF.